These 4 T cell receptor beta chains came from one sample sequenced in a study of blood T cell repertoires in COVID-19. Profiling relied on immunoSEQ multiplex PCR, and the TCRdb table lists in-frame clones only, not all of them. The data hold over 200,000 clones, with roughly 80% observed a single time. Sequencing input: peripheral blood. The source of these receptors is a woman in her 70s with active or convalescent COVID-19.

The chain employs TRBV6-2 or TRBV6-3 and TRBJ2-4; D is unresolved. Trimming stripped 5 bases from V and 0 bases from J, with 5 bases between. From germline, CDR1 is MNHEY and CDR2 SVGEGT. This CDR3 contains 13 residues. The CDR3 spells CASSPVAKNIQYF. CDR3 coding DNA: TGTGCCAGCAGTCCGGTAGCCAAAAACATTCAGTACTTC.

The chain employs TRBV3-1 (or the pseudogene TRBV3-2) and TRBJ1-2; D uncertain. This CDR3 has 15 residues. V dropped 0 bases and J dropped 8 bases, with 16 bases sitting between them. Looked up from germline, CDR1 is LGHDT and CDR2 is YNNKEL (reference sequence). CDR3 protein: CASSQDLQAQYGYTF. Here the CDR3 DNA reads TGTGCCAGCAGCCAAGATCTCCAGGCCCAGTACGGCTACACCTTC.

The chain combines TRBV7-6 with TRBJ2-3, with TRBD2 identical over 7 bases. Per germline, CDR1 SGHVS and CDR2 FNYEAQ. The CDR3 runs to 16 residues. J gave up 4 bases and V 0 bases, and 7 bases lay outside the gene matches. CDR3 residues: CASSLARGGRADTQYF. CDR3 sequence (DNA): TGTGCCAGCAGCTTAGCGCGGGGCGGGAGAGCAGATACGCAGTATTTT.

The J gene is TRBJ1-1, the V gene TRBV30; no reliable D call. The germline V gene encodes CDR1 GTSNPN and CDR2 SVGIG (reference sequence). V was pared by 3 bases and J by 1 base, with 9 bases between. CDR3 length: 13 residues. Written as DNA, the CDR3 is TGTGCCTGGAGCCGTACACGGAACACTGAAGCTTTCTTT. Translation: CAWSRTRNTEAFF. The full variable domain, with the rest looked up from reference TRBV30 and TRBJ1-1, is SQTIHQWPATLVQPVGSPLSLECTVEGTSNPNLYWYRQAAGRGLQLLFYSVGIGQISSEVPQNLSASRPQDRQFILSSKKLLLSDSGFYLCAWSRTRNTEAFFGQGTRLTVV.